This T cell receptor (beta chain) originates from a study of cytomegalovirus exposure and HLA in healthy donors. Study-wide points: While the bulk of TCR sequences proved rare, some public TCRs turned up in many donors. In a later analysis, several top co-occurrence clusters appeared linked to parvovirus B19, influenza, CMV and Epstein-Barr virus. TRBV6-2, TRBV6-3 and some other V segments were unresolvable in 87-base-pair reads.

Note on this clone: Its antigen is as yet unknown.

Deletions cut 5 bases from V and 4 bases from J, with 11 bases between. Per germline, CDR1 MNHEY and CDR2 SVGAGI. CDR3 length: 13 residues. The PCR contained 60 Vbeta and 13 Jbeta primers. Sequencing was performed with immunoSEQ multiplex PCR; in TCRdb, only in-frame clones are kept and a portion is missing. Of about 130,000 clones listed, roughly 78% are singletons. The rearrangement joins TRBV6-5 to TRBJ1-2, with TRBD1 as a possible D gene (6 bases). Sequencing input: PBMCs. The source is a young man in good health. In DNA form, the CDR3 reads TGTGCCAGCAGTCCTGGACAGAGCTATGGCTACACCTTC. Translation gives CASSPGQSYGYTF.